This paragraph reports one T cell receptor (beta chain). This sample was taken from a study of blood T cell repertoires in COVID-19. Trimming removed 6 bases from V and 6 bases from J; junction bases left unmatched: 11. There are 15 residues in the CDR3. Germline CDR1 is MNHEY and CDR2 is SVGAGI. As handled by the study authors: The authors estimated nucleated cell counts from reference gene primer amplification. Profiling relied on immunoSEQ multiplex PCR, and the TCRdb table lists in-frame clones only, not all of them. Clone size and the V and J calls come from that table; the DNA yielded D and trimming. The data contain roughly 260,000 clones, roughly 90% of them seen just once; the ten biggest clones take up about 10%.

The sequenced sample was peripheral blood. This chain uses TRBV6-5 with TRBJ2-7, with TRBD2 matching 10 bases. This TCR derives from a woman aged 30 to 39 with COVID-19, enrolled during active disease. The CDR3 loop reads CASRASGSLVREQYF. CDR3 nucleotide sequence: TGTGCCAGCAGAGCTAGCGGGAGTTTGGTGCGCGAGCAGTACTTC.